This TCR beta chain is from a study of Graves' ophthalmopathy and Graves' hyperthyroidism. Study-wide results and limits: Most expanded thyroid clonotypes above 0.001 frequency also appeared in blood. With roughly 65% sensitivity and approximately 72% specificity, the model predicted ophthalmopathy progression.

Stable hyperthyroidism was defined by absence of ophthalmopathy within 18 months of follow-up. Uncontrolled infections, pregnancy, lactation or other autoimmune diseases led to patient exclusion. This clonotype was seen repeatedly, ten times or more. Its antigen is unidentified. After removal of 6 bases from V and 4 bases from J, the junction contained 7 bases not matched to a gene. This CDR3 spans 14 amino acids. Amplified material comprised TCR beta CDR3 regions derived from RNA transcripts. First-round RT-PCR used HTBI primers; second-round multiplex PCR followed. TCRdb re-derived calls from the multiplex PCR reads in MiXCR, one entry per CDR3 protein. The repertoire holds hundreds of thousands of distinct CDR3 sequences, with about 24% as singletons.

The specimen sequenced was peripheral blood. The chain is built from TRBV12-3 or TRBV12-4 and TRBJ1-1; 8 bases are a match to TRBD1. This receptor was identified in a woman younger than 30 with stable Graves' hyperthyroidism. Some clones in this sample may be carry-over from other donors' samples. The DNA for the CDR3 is TGTGCCAGCAGACCAACAGGGGGGGGCACTGAAGCTTTCTTT. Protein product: CASRPTGGGTEAFF.